This T cell receptor beta chain was profiled in a study of blood T cell repertoires in COVID-19. Profiled with immunoSEQ multiplex PCR; TCRdb holds only in-frame clones, not every one. The sample has about 150,000 clones, about four fifths seen once. CDR1 is SNHLY, CDR2 FYNNEI, per germline. Trimming cost V 8 bases and J 10 bases, with 17 bases left between them. CDR3 length: 13 amino acids. Input material: peripheral blood. The V and J genes are TRBV2 and TRBJ1-4, with D maybe TRBD1 (6 bases). The clonotype comes from a man in his 60s with acute or convalescent COVID-19. The chain's CDR3 is CASGDKQRRKLFF. The DNA of the CDR3 is TGTGCCAGCGGGGACAAACAGCGCCGAAAACTGTTTTTT.